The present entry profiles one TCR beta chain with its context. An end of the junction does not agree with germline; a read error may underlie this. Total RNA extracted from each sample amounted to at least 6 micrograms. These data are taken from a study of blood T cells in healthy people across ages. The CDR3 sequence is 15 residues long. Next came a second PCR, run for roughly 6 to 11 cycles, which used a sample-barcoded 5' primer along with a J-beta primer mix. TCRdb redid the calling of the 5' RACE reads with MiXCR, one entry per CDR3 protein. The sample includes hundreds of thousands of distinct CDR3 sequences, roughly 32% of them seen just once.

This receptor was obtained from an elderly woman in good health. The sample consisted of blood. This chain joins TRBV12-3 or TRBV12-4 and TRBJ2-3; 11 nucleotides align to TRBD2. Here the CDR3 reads CASTRLAGKADAQYF. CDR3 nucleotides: TGTGCCAGCACCCGACTAGCGGGAAAAGCAGATGCGCAGTATTTT.